The following is a T cell receptor (beta chain) sequence with its context. Its antigen is not known. Relative to the germline gene, one junction end is altered; a read error may explain this. MiXCR, applied by TCRdb to the 5' RACE reads, yields one record per CDR3 protein. The sample consists of around 320,000 distinct CDR3 sequences, around 21% of them appearing once. This entry belongs to a study of CD8 T cells in ankylosing spondylitis. This CDR3 is 13 amino acids long. Germline CDR1 and CDR2: DFQATT and SNEGSKA (reference sequence). Study results and limitations: Disease-linked clones were CD8+ and relatively rare in peripheral blood. Earlier reports found some motif variants in synovial fluid and blood in reactive arthritis. Within matched ankylosing spondylitis synovial fluid, disease-linked clones were reportedly significantly enriched. Ankylosing spondylitis blood appeared to be characterized by a TCR beta motif of several highly homologous variants.

This sequence was found in a female donor with ankylosing spondylitis or in good health (not recorded which). What was sequenced was blood, either unsorted or a sorted T cell fraction (not recorded which). The rearrangement links TRBV20-1 to TRBJ2-7, with 11 positions matching TRBD1. CDR3 loop: CSAAGTGGYDQYF. DNA for the CDR3: TGCAGTGCTGCCGGGACAGGGGGTTACGACCAGTACTTC.